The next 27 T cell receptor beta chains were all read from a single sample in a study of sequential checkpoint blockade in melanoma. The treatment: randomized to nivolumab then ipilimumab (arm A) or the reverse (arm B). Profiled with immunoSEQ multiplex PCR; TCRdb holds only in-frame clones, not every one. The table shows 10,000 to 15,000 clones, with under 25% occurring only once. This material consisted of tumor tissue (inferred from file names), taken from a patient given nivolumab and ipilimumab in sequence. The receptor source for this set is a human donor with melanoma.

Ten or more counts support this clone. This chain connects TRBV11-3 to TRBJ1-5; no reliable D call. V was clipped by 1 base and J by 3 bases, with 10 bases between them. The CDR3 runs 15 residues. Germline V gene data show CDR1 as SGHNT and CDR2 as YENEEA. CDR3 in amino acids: CASSLGVTDNQPQHF. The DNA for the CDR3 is TGTGCCAGCAGCTTAGGTGTCACGGACAATCAGCCCCAGCATTTT.

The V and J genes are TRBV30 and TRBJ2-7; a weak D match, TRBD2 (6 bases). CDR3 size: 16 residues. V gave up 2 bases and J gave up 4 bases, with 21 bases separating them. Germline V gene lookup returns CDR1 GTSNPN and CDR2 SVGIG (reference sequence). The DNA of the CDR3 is TGTGCCTGGAGTTATCGGGGACTTAACCGCTCGTACGAGCAGTACTTC. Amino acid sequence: CAWSYRGLNRSYEQYF. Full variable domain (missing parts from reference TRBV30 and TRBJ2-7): SQTIHQWPATLVQPVGSPLSLECTVEGTSNPNLYWYRQAAGRGLQLLFYSVGIGQISSEVPQNLSASRPQDRQFILSSKKLLLSDSGFYLCAWSYRGLNRSYEQYFGPGTRLTVT.

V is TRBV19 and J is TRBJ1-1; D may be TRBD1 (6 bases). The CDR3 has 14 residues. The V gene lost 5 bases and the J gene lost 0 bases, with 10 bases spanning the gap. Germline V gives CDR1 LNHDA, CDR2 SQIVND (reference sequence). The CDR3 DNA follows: TGTGCCAGTAGTTGGGGGGCATTGAACACTGAAGCTTTCTTT. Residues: CASSWGALNTEAFF.

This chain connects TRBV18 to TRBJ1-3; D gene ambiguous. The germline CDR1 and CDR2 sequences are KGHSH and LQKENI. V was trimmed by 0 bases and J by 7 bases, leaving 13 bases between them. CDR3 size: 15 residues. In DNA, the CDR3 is TGTGCCAGCTCACCACCGACTATTTCGTGGAACACCATATATTTT. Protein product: CASSPPTISWNTIYF.

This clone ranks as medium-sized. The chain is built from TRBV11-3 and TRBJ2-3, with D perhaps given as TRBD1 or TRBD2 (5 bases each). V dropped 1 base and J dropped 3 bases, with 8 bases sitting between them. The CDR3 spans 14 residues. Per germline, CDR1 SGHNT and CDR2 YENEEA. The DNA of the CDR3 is TGTGCCAGCAGCTTAGGAGGGGAAACAGATACGCAGTATTTT. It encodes CASSLGGETDTQYF.

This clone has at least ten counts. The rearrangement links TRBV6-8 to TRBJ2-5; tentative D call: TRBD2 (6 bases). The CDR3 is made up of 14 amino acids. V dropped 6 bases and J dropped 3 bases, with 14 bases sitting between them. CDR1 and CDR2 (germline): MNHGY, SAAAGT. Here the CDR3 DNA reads TGTGCCAGCAGCAAACTCCGGGGGAAAGAGACCCAGTACTTC. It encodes CASSKLRGKETQYF.

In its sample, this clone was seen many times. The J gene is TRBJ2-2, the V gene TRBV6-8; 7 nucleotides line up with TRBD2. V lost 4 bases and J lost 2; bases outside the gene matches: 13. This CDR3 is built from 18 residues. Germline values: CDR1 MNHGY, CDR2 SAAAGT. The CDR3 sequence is CASSSTWGGGFNTGELFF. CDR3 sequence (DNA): TGTGCCAGCAGTTCTACCTGGGGGGGAGGATTCAACACCGGGGAGCTGTTTTTT.

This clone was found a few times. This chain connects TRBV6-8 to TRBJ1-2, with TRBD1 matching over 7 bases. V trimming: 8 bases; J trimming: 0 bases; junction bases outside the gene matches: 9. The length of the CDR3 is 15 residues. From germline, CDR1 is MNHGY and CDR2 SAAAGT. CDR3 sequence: CASRDRILANYGYTF. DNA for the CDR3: TGTGCCAGCCGGGACAGAATCTTAGCTAACTATGGCTACACCTTC.

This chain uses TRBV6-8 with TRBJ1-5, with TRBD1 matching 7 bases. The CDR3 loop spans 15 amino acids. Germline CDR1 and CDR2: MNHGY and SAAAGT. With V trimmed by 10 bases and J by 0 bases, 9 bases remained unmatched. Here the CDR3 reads CAIRDRYDSNQPQHF. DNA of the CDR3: TGTGCCATCAGGGACAGATACGATAGCAATCAGCCCCAGCATTTT.

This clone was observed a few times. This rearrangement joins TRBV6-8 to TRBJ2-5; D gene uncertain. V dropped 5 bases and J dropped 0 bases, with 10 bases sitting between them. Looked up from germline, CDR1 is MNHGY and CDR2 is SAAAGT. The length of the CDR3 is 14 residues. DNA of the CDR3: TGTGCCAGCAGTCGTAAGGGATACCAAGAGACCCAGTACTTC. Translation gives CASSRKGYQETQYF.

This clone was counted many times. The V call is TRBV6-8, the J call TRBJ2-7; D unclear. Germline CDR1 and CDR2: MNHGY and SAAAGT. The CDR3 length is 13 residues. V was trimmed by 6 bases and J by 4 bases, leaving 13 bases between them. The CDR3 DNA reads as TGTGCCAGCAGCCAGACGGATTATTACGAGCAGTACTTC. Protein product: CASSQTDYYEQYF.

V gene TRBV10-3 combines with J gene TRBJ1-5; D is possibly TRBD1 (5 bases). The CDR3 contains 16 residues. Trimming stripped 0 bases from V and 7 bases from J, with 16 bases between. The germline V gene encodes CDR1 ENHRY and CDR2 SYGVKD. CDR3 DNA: TGTGCCATCAGTGAGTCAGGCCCCGCGGGGGAACAGCCCCAGCATTTT. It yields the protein CAISESGPAGEQPQHF.

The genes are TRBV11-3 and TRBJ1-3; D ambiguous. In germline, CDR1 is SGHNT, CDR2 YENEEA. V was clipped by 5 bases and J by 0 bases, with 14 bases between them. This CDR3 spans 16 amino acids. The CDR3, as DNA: TGTGCCAGCAGCCAAGTTCTGCGGAGCTCTGGAAACACCATATATTTT. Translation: CASSQVLRSSGNTIYF. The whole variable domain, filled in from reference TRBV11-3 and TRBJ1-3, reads EAGVVQSPRYKIIEKKQPVAFWCNPISGHNTLYWYLQNLGQGPELLIRYENEEAVDDSQLPKDRFSAERLKGVDSTLKIQPAELGDSAVYLCASSQVLRSSGNTIYFGEGSWLTVV.

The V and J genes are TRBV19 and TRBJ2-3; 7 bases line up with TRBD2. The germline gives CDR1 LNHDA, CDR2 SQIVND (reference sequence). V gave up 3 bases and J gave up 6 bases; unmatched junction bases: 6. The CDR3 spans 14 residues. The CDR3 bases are TGTGCCAGTAGTATTTCGTGGGGGGGGGATACGCAGTATTTT. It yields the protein CASSISWGGDTQYF.

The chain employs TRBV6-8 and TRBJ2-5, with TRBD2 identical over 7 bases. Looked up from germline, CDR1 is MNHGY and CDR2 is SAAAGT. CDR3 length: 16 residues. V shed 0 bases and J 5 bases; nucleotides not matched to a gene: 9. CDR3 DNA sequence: TGTGCCAGCAGTTACTCGAGGCCAGCGGGAAGTGAGACCCAGTACTTC. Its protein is CASSYSRPAGSETQYF.

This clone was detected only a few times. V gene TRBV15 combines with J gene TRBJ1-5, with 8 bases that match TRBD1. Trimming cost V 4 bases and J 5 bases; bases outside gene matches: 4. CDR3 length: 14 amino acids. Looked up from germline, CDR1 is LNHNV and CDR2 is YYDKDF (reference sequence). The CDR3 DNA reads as TGTGCCACCAGCACAGGACAGGGAGATCAGCCCCAGCATTTT. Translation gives CATSTGQGDQPQHF.

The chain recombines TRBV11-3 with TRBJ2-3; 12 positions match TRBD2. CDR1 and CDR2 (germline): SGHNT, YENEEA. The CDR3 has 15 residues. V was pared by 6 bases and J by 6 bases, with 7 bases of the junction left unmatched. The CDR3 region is CASRRGLAGPDTQYF. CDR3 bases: TGTGCCAGCAGACGAGGACTAGCGGGACCGGATACGCAGTATTTT.

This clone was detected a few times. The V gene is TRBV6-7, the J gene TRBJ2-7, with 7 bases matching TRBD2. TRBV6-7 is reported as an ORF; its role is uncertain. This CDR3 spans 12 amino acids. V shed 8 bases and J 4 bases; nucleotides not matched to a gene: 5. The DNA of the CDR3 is TGTGCCAGCCCAGCGGGGTTGTACGAGCAGTACTTC. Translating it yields CASPAGLYEQYF.

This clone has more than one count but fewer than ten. The CDR3 nucleotides read TGTGCCAGCAGTTTGGAGGGGTTGGAAAAACTGTTTTTT. Translated, it gives CASSLEGLEKLFF. The chain couples TRBV6-8 to TRBJ1-4, with D possibly matching TRBD1 (5 bases). Germline loops: CDR1 MNHGY, CDR2 SAAAGT. The CDR3 extends over 13 amino acids. Trimming shortened V by 4 bases and J by 8 bases, and 11 bases separated the two germline ends.

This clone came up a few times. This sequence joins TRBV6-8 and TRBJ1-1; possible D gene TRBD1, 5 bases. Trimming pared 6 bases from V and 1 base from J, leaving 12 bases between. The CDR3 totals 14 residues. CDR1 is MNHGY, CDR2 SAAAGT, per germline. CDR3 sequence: CASREGVGNTEAFF. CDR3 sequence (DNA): TGTGCCAGCAGGGAAGGGGTAGGGAACACTGAAGCTTTCTTT.

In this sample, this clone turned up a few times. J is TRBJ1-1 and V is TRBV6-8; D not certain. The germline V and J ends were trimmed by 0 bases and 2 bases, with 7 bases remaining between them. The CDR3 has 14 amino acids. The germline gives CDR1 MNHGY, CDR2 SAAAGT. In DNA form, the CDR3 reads TGTGCCAGCAGTTACTCGCAGACTAACACTGAAGCTTTCTTT. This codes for CASSYSQTNTEAFF.

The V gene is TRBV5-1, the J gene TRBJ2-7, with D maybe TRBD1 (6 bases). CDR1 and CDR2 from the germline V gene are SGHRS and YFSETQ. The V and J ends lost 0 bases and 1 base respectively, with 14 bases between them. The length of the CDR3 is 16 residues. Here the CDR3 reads CASSLGYSGTSYEQYF. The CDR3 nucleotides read TGCGCCAGCAGCTTGGGTTACTCTGGGACATCCTACGAGCAGTACTTC.

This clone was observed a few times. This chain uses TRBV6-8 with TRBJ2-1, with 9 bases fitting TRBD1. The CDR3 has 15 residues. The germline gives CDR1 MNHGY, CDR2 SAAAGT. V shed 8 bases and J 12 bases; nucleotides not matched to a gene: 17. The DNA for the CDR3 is TGTGCCAGCGCCGCAGGGTGGACAGGGGTAGGAGTGCAGTTCTTC. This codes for CASAAGWTGVGVQFF.

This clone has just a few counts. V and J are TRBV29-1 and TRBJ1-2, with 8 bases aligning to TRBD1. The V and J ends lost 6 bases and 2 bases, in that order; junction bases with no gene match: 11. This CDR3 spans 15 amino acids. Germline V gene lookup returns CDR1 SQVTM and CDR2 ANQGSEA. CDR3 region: CSVLTGQGPNYGYTF. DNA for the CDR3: TGCAGCGTACTTACCGGACAGGGTCCCAACTATGGCTACACCTTC.

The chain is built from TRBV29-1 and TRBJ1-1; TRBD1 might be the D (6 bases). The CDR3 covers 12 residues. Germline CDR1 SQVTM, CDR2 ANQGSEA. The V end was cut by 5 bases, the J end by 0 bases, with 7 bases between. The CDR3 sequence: CSVKGVNTEAFF. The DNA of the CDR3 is TGCAGCGTTAAGGGGGTGAACACTGAAGCTTTCTTT.

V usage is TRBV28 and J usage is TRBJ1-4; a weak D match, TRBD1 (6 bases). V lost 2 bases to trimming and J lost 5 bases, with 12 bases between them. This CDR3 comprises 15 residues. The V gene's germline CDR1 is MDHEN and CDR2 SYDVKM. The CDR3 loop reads CASSLKGGGNEKLFF. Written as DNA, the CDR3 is TGTGCCAGCAGTTTAAAGGGGGGAGGCAATGAAAAACTGTTTTTT.

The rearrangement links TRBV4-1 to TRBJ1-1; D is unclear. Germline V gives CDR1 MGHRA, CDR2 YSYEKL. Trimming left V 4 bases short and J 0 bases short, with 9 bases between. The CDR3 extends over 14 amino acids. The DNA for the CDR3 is TGCGCCAGCAGCCTAGGGATGTTGAACACTGAAGCTTTCTTT. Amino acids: CASSLGMLNTEAFF.